The rows below give T cell receptor beta chains drawn from one sample of a study of blood T cell repertoires in COVID-19. Generated by immunoSEQ multiplex PCR, the TCRdb table keeps only in-frame clones and is missing some. Of around 300,000 clones in the sample, 85% were seen once. Sequencing used peripheral blood. These receptor sequences come from a human donor in a cohort sampled during active COVID-19. Each CDR3 is given with its conserved first and last residue. The order of the fields is clone size, D gene, J gene, V gene, CDR3 DNA, CDR3 protein. A D gene is named only where the DNA matches it firmly. Clone sizes are given selectively: once, few, many, or a class where the clone is expanded.

- TRBD2 TRBJ2-3 TRBV9 TGTGCCAGCAGCCTGGGGGACTACGGAAGGACAGATACGCAGTATTTT CASSLGDYGRTDTQYF
- TRBD1 TRBJ2-1 TRBV19 TGTGCCAGTTCTTCCCCTCGGGGACAGGGGGCCGGTGAGCAGTTCTTC CASSSPRGQGAGEQFF
few - TRBJ1-2 TRBV25-1 TGTGCCAGCAGTGATGGGACTCTCCACCATGATGGCTACACCTTC CASSDGTLHHDGYTF
- - TRBJ2-1 TRBV5-4 TGTGCCAGCAGCTTTGGATACAGCTCCTACAATGAGCAGTTCTTC CASSFGYSSYNEQFF
- TRBD2 TRBJ2-5 TRBV11-2 TGTGCCAGCAGCATACACGGAGCGGGAGGCCAAGAGACCCAGTACTTC CASSIHGAGGQETQYF
- - TRBJ1-5 TRBV19 TGTGCCAGTAGGCCGGAGGTGGCAAGCAATCAGCCCCAGCATTTT CASRPEVASNQPQHF
- - TRBJ2-2 TRBV4-3 TGCGCCAGCAGCCAAGGGTCGCGCAGGGCCACCGGGGAGCTGTTTTTT CASSQGSRRATGELFF
few - TRBJ1-1 TRBV7-8 TGTGCCAGCAGCTTAGTTCGGGGCACTGAAGCTTTCTTT CASSLVRGTEAFF
- - TRBJ2-7 TRBV6-5 TGTGCCAGCTCCCGGGTCGAAACCTACGAGCAGTACTTC CASSRVETYEQYF
- - TRBJ2-2 TRBV28 TGTGCCAGCAGTTTGTATACCGGGGAGCTGTTTTTT CASSLYTGELFF
- - TRBJ1-1 TRBV28 TGTGCCAGCAGTCCCGGACGGGGGAACACTGAAGCTTTCTTT CASSPGRGNTEAFF
- - TRBJ2-7 TRBV6-6 TGTGCCAGCAGTTACTCGACAGCCGCCTCCTACGAGCAGTACTTC CASSYSTAASYEQYF
many TRBD2 TRBJ2-1 TRBV24-1 TGTGCCACCAGTGATCTGACTAGCGGGAGACAATTCTTC CATSDLTSGRQFF
- - TRBJ2-3 TRBV3-1/TRBV3-2 TGTGCCAGCAGCCCCCGACAGGCAAGCACAGATACGCAGTATTTT CASSPRQASTDTQYF
- - TRBJ1-2 TRBV4-3 TGCGCCAGCAGCCAAGAGCCGAGGGGAGGGATGAGCGGCTACACCTTC CASSQEPRGGMSGYTF
- TRBD1 TRBJ2-4 TRBV19 TGTGCCAGTAGTACTGGACAGGGTGGCAAAAACATTCAGTACTTC CASSTGQGGKNIQYF
- TRBD1 TRBJ2-7 TRBV30 TGTGCCTGGACAGGGGGAACCACCTACGAGCAGTACTTC CAWTGGTTYEQYF
- - TRBJ1-1 TRBV6-2/TRBV6-3 TGTGCCAGCAGTCAGATCATGAACACTGAAGCTTTCTTT CASSQIMNTEAFF
- - TRBJ2-1 TRBV4-3 TGCGCCAGCAGCCAAGAGGGTGGGCGAGCCTGGGGCCCGCACAATGAGCAGTTCTTC CASSQEGGRAWGPHNEQFF
- - TRBJ2-1 TRBV7-2 TGTGCCAGCAGCTTGAGCCTTAGCTCCTACAATGAGCAGTTCTTC CASSLSLSSYNEQFF
- - TRBJ2-3 TRBV20-1 TGCAGTGCTAGTTTGGGCTCTAAAACGGATACGCAGTATTTT CSASLGSKTDTQYF
- - TRBJ1-1 TRBV30 TGTGCCTGGAGTCAGCCATCCAGGTCCCTGGGCACTGAAGCTTTCTTT CAWSQPSRSLGTEAFF
- - TRBJ1-4 TRBV5-1 TGCGCCAGCAGCTCGAGCGACAGCAATGAAAAACTGTTTTTT CASSSSDSNEKLFF
- - TRBJ2-5 TRBV7-9 TGTGCCAGCAGCCCCGACCGGGATTTAGGAGAGACCCAGTACTTC CASSPDRDLGETQYF
- - TRBJ2-2 TRBV3-1/TRBV3-2 TGTGCCAGCAGCCAAGGGACAACCACCGGGGAGCTGTTTTTT CASSQGTTTGELFF
few - TRBJ2-5 TRBV12-3/TRBV12-4 TGTGCCAGCAGTTTTAAGGGAGGGGGGACCCAGTACTTC CASSFKGGGTQYF
- - TRBJ2-1 TRBV1 TGCACCAGCAGCCAAGGTACGGGACTAGCCGAACTCTCCTACAATGAGCAGTTCTTC CTSSQGTGLAELSYNEQFF
- - TRBJ1-2 TRBV5-1 TGCGCCAGCAGCTTAGACAGGCCTAACTATGGCTACACCTTC CASSLDRPNYGYTF
- - TRBJ2-1 TRBV2 TGTGCCAGCAGAAGACAGGTCCAGTACAATGAGCAGTTCTTC CASRRQVQYNEQFF
once - TRBJ2-3 TRBV28 TGTGCCAGCAGTTTTCGAGGGAGGGGGGAAGATACGCAGTATTTT CASSFRGRGEDTQYF
- TRBD1 TRBJ2-6 TRBV29-1 TGCAGCGTTGAATCCAGAGACAGGGCTGGGGCCAACGTCCTGACTTTC CSVESRDRAGANVLTF
- - TRBJ1-3 TRBV23-1 TGCGCCAGAGCACGTACAGGGATGTCTGGAAACACCATATATTTT CARARTGMSGNTIYF
- - TRBJ1-2 TRBV15 TGTGCCACCAGCAGAGATCTCGAAGCAAGTAGTGGCTACACCTTC CATSRDLEASSGYTF
- TRBD1 TRBJ2-3 TRBV10-1 TGCGCCAGCAGTTTATCCGGGACAGTAACAGATACGCAGTATTTT CASSLSGTVTDTQYF
- - TRBJ1-2 TRBV30 TGTGCCTGGAGTGCGGGGAACTATGGCTACACCTTC CAWSAGNYGYTF
- TRBD2 TRBJ2-1 TRBV5-1 TGCGCCAGCAGCATCGGACTAGCGCTGTACAATGAGCAGTTCTTC CASSIGLALYNEQFF
- TRBD1 TRBJ1-1 TRBV6-5 TGTGCCAGCAGTTACCAACTAGACAGGGAAAACACTGAAGCTTTCTTT CASSYQLDRENTEAFF
- TRBD2 TRBJ2-1 TRBV3-1/TRBV3-2 TGTGCCAGCAGCCCGATTAGCGGGTTGGAAAATGAGCAGTTCTTC CASSPISGLENEQFF